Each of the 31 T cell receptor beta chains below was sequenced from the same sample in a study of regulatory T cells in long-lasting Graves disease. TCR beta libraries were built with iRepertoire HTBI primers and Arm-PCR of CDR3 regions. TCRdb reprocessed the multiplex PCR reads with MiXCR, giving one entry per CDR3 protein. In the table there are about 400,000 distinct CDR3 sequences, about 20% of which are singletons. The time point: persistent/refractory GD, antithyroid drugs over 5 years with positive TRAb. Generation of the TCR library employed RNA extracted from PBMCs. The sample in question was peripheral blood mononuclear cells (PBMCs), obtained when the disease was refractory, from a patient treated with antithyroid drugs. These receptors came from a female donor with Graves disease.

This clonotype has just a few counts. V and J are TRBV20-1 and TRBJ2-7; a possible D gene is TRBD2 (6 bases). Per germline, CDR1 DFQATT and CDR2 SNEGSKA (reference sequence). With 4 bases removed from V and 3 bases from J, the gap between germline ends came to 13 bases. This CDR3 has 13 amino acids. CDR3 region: CSANLEGFYEQYF. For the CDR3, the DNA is TGCAGTGCTAACCTGGAGGGTTTCTACGAGCAGTACTTC.

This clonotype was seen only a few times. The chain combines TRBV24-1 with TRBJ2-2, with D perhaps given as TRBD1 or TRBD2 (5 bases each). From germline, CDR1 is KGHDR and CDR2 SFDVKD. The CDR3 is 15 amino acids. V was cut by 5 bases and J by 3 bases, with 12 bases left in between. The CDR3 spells CATSVGTLDTGELFF. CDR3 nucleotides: TGTGCCACCAGTGTGGGGACGTTAGACACCGGGGAGCTGTTTTTT.

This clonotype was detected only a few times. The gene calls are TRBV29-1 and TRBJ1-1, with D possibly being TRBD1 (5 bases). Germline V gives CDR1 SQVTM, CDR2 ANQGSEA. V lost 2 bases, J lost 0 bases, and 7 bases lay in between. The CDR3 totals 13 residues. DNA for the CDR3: TGCAGCGTTGAAAGACAGCTGAACACTGAAGCTTTCTTT. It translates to CSVERQLNTEAFF.

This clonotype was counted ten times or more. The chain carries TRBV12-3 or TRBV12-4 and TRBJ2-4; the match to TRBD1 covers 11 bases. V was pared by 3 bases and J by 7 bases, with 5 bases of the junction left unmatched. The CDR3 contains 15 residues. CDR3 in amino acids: CASSFWTGGWNIQYF. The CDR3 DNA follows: TGTGCCAGCAGTTTCTGGACAGGGGGCTGGAACATTCAGTACTTC.

CDR3 in amino acids: CASSQEQGDYEQYF. The CDR3 DNA reads as TGCGCCAGCAGCCAAGAACAGGGAGACTACGAGCAGTACTTC. The J gene is TRBJ2-7, the V gene TRBV4-1, with D maybe TRBD1 (6 bases). CDR3 length: 14 residues. Germline CDR1 and CDR2: MGHRA and YSYEKL. Trimming stripped 0 bases from V and 3 bases from J, with 9 bases between.

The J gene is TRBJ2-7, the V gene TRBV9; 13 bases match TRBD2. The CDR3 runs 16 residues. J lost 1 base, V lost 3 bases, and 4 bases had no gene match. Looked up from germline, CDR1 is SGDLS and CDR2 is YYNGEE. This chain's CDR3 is CASSAGLAGSSYEQYF. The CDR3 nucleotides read TGTGCCAGCAGCGCGGGACTAGCGGGGAGTTCCTACGAGCAGTACTTC. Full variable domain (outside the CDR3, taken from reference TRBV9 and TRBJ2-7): DSGVTQTPKHLITATGQRVTLRCSPRSGDLSVYWYQQSLDQGLQFLIQYYNGEERAKGNILERFSAQQFPDLHSELNLSSLELGDSALYFCASSAGLAGSSYEQYFGPGTRLTVT.

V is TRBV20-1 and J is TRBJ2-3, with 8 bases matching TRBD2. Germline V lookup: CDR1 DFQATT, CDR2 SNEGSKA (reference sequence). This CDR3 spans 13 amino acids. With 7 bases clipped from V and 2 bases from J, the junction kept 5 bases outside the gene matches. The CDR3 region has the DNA TGCAGTGTAGTACTAGCGGACACAGATACGCAGTATTTT. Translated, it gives CSVVLADTDTQYF.

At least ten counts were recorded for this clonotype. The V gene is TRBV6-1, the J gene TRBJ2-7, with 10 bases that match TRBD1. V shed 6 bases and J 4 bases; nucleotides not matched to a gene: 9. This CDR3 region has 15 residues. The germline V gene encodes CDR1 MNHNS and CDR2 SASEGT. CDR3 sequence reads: CASSRGTGVEYEQYF. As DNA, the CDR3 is TGTGCCAGCAGCCGCGGGACAGGGGTAGAGTACGAGCAGTACTTC.

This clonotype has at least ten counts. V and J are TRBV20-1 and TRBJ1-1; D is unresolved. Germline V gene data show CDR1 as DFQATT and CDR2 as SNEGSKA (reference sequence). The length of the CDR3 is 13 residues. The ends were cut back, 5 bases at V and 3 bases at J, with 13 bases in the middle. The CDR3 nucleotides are TGCAGTGCTTCCGACGGGAGGTACACTGAAGCTTTCTTT. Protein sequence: CSASDGRYTEAFF.

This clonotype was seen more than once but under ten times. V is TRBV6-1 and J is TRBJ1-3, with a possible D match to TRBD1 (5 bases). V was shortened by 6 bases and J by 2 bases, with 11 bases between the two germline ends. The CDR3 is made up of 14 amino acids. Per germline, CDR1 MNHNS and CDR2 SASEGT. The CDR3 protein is CASRLQGAGNTIYF. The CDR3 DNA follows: TGTGCCAGCAGACTCCAGGGAGCTGGAAACACCATATATTTT.

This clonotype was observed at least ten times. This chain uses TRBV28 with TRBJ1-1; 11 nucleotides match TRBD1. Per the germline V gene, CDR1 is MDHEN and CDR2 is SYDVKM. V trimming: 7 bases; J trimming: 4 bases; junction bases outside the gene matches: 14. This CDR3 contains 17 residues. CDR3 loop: CASNILGGQGALTEAFF. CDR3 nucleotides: TGTGCCAGCAACATCTTAGGAGGACAGGGGGCCCTCACTGAAGCTTTCTTT.

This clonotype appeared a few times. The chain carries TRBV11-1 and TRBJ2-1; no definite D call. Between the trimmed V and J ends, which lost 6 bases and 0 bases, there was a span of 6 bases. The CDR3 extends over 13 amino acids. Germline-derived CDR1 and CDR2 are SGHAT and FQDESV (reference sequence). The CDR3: CASSYSSYNEQFF. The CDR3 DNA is TGTGCCAGCAGTTACAGCTCCTACAATGAGCAGTTCTTC.

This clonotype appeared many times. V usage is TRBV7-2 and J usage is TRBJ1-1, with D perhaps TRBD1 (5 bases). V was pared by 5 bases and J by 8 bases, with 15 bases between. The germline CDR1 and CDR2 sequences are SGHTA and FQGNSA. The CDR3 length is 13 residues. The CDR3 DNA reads TGTGCCAGCAGCCCTCGACAGAACGCCGAAGCTTTCTTT. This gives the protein CASSPRQNAEAFF.

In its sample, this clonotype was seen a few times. The CDR3 region is CASSLFGSAYEQYF. CDR3 DNA: TGTGCCAGCAGTTTATTCGGGAGCGCTTACGAGCAGTACTTC. The J gene is TRBJ2-7, the V gene TRBV6-5; maybe TRBD2 (6 bases). This CDR3 spans 14 amino acids. Germline values: CDR1 MNHEY, CDR2 SVGAGI. V lost 4 bases and J lost 4, with 14 bases in between.

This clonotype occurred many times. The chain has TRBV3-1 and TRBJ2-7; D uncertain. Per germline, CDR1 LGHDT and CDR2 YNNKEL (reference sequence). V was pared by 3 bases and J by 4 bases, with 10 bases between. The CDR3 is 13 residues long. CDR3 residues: CASSHLFGYEQYF. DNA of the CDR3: TGTGCCAGCAGCCACCTATTCGGATACGAGCAGTACTTC.

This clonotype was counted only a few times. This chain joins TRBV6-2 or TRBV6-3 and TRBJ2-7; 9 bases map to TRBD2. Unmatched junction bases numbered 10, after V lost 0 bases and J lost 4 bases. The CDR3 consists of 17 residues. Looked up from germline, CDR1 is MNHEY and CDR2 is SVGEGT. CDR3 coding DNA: TGTGCCAGCAGTTACTCGATTACAGCGGGAGGCCGATACGAGCAGTACTTC. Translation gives CASSYSITAGGRYEQYF.

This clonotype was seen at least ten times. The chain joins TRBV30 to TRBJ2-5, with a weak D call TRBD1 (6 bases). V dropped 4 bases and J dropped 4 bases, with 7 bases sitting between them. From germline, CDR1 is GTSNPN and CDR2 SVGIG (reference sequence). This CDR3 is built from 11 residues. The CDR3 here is CAWKGGETQYF. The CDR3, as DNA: TGTGCCTGGAAAGGGGGAGAGACCCAGTACTTC.

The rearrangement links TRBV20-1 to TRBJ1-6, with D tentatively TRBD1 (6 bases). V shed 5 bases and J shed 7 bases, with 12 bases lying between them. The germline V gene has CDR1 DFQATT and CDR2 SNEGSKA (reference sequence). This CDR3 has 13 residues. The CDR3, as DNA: TGCAGTGCTCGGACAGATGACAATTCACCCCTCCACTTT. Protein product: CSARTDDNSPLHF.

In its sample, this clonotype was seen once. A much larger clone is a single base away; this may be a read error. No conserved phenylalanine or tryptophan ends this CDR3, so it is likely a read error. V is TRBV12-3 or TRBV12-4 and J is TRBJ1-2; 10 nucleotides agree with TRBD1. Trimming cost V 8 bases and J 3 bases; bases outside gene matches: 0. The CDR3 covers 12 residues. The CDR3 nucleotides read TGTGCCAGCGGACAGGGGGACTATGGCTACACCTAC. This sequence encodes CASGQGDYGYTY.

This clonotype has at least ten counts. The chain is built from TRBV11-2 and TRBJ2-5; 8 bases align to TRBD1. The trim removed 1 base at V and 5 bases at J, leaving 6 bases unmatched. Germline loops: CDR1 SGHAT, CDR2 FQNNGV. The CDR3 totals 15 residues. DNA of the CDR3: TGTGCCAGCAGCTTAGGGCAGGGGGCCCTTGAGACCCAGTACTTC. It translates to CASSLGQGALETQYF.

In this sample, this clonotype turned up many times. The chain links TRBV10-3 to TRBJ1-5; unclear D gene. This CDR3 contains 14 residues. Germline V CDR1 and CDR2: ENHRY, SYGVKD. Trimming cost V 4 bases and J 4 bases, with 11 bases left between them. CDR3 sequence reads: CAISGDGSNQPQHF. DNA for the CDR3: TGTGCCATCAGTGGAGACGGCTCGAATCAGCCCCAGCATTTT.

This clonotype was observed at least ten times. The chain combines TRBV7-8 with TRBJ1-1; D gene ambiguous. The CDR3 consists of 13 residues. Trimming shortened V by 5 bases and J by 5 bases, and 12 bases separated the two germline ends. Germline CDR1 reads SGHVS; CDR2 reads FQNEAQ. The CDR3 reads CASSPDPRTEAFF. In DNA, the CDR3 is TGTGCCAGCAGCCCAGACCCGAGGACTGAAGCTTTCTTT.

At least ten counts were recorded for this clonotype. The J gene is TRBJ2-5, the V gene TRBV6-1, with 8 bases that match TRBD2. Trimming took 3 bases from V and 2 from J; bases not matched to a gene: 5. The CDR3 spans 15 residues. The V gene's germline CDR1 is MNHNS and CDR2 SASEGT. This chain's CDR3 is CASSDSGIPQETQYF. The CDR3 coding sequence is TGTGCCAGCAGTGATAGCGGGATTCCTCAAGAGACCCAGTACTTC.

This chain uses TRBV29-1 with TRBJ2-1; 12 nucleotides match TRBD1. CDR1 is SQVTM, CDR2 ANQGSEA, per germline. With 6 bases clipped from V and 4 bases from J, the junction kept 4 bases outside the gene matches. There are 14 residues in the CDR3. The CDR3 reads CSVGTGGAYNEQFF. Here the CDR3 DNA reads TGCAGCGTCGGGACAGGGGGCGCTTACAATGAGCAGTTCTTC.

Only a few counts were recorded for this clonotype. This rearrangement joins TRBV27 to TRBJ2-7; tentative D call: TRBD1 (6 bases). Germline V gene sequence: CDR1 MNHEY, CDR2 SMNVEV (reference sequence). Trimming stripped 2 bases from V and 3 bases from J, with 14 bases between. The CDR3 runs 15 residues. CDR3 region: CASSLSWDNDYEQYF. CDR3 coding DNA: TGTGCCAGCAGTTTAAGTTGGGACAATGACTACGAGCAGTACTTC.

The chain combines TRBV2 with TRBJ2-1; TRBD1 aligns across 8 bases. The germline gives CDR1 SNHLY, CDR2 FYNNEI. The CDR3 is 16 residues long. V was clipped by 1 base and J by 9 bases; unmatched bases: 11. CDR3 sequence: CASSEVNTGGGGEQFF. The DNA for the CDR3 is TGTGCCAGCAGTGAAGTTAACACAGGGGGTGGCGGTGAGCAGTTCTTC. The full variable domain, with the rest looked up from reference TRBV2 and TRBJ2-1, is EPEVTQTPSHQVTQMGQEVILRCVPISNHLYFYWYRQILGQKVEFLVSFYNNEISEKSEIFDDQFSVERPDGSNFTLKIRSTKLEDSAMYFCASSEVNTGGGGEQFFGPGTRLTVL.

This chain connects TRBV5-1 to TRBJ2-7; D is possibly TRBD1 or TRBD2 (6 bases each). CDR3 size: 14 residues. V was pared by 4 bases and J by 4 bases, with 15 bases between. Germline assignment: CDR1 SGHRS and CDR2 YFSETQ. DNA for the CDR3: TGCGCCAGCAGCGGGGGGCGGACTCCTTACGAGCAGTACTTC. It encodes CASSGGRTPYEQYF. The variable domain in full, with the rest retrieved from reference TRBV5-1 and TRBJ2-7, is KAGVTQTPRYLIKTRGQQVTLSCSPISGHRSVSWYQQTPGQGLQFLFEYFSETQRNKGNFPGRFSGRQFSNSRSEMNVSTLELGDSALYLCASSGGRTPYEQYFGPGTRLTVT.

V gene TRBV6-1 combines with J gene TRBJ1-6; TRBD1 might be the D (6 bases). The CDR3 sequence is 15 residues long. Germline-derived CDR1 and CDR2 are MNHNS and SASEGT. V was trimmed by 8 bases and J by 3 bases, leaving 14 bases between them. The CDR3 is CASFPDSHYNSPLHF. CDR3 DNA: TGTGCCAGCTTCCCGGACAGCCACTATAATTCACCCCTCCACTTT.

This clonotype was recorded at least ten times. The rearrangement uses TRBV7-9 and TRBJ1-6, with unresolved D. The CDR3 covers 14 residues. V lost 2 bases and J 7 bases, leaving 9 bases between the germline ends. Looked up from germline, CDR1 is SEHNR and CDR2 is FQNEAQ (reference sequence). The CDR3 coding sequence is TGTGCCAGCAGCTTAAGAGAGGGAAATTCACCCCTCCACTTT. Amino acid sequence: CASSLREGNSPLHF.

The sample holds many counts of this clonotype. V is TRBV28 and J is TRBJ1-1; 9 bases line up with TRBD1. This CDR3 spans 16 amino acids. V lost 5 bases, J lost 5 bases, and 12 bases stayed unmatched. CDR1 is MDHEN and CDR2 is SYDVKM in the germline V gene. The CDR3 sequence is CASSAGQGFVGTEAFF. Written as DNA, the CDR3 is TGTGCCAGCAGTGCGGGACAGGGTTTTGTTGGGACTGAAGCTTTCTTT.

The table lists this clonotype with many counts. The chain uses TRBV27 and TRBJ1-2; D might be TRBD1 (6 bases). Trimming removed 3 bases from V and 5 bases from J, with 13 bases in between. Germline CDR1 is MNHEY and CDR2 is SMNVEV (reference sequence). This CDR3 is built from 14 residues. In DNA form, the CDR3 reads TGTGCCAGCAGTTTGAGTATCAGGGGTTATGGCTACACCTTC. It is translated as CASSLSIRGYGYTF.